The 6 T cell receptor beta chains below were found in one sample sequenced in a study of cytomegalovirus exposure and HLA in healthy donors. The PCR contained 60 Vbeta and 13 Jbeta primers. Produced via immunoSEQ multiplex PCR; TCRdb's table is partial and in-frame only. Of 120,000 or so clones listed, 80% are singletons. The specimen sequenced was PBMCs. The source of these receptors is a female donor in good health and CMV-seropositive.

V gene TRBV30 combines with J gene TRBJ2-7; no definite D call. Trimming left V 0 bases short and J 3 bases short, with 6 bases between. The CDR3 runs to 12 residues. Looked up from germline, CDR1 is GTSNPN and CDR2 is SVGIG (reference sequence). The CDR3 here is CAWSVGVYEQYF. As DNA, the CDR3 is TGTGCCTGGAGTGTAGGAGTCTACGAGCAGTACTTC.

This rearrangement joins TRBV10-2 to TRBJ1-1; 9 nucleotides match TRBD1. The CDR3 loop spans 14 amino acids. V shed 5 bases, J shed 3 bases, and the junction held 4 bases outside the gene matches. In germline, CDR1 is WSHSY, CDR2 SAAADI. This chain's CDR3 is CASSLQGAHTEAFF. For the CDR3, the DNA is TGCGCCAGCAGTCTACAGGGGGCTCACACTGAAGCTTTCTTT.

V gene TRBV28 combines with J gene TRBJ1-5; D ambiguous. Germline V CDR1 and CDR2: MDHEN, SYDVKM. The CDR3 contains 11 residues. V dropped 5 bases and J dropped 11 bases, with 10 bases sitting between them. CDR3 sequence reads: CASSQSRAQHF. CDR3 bases: TGTGCCAGCAGTCAGAGTCGGGCCCAGCATTTT.

The gene calls are TRBV7-9 and TRBJ2-1, with a possible D match to TRBD1 (6 bases). Trimming removed 4 bases at V and 8 bases at J, with 21 bases between. The CDR3 is made up of 16 amino acids. Germline assignment: CDR1 SEHNR and CDR2 FQNEAQ (reference sequence). The CDR3 bases are TGTGCCAGCAGCTCCACCAGGGGACAAAAGTTCTATGAGCAGTTCTTC. Protein sequence: CASSSTRGQKFYEQFF.

The genes are TRBV29-1 and TRBJ1-1; no firm D call. This CDR3 is built from 11 residues. The ends were cut back, 6 bases at V and 1 base at J, with 6 bases in the middle. The V gene's germline CDR1 is SQVTM and CDR2 ANQGSEA. The CDR3 protein is CSVAPNTEAFF. CDR3 DNA: TGCAGCGTGGCCCCGAACACTGAAGCTTTCTTT.

The CDR3, as DNA: TGTGCCAGCAGCGTAGGGCCCCAGGGCGCAGGAGCGCCCCTCCACTTT. As protein: CASSVGPQGAGAPLHF. The gene calls are TRBV9 and TRBJ1-6; D perhaps matches TRBD1 (5 bases). The CDR3 has 16 amino acids. The V end was cut by 0 bases, the J end by 13 bases, with 20 bases between. The germline gives CDR1 SGDLS, CDR2 YYNGEE.